This TCR beta chain was recovered during a study of T cells expressing NK-cell markers. Across the study: HCMV seropositivity characterized most of the eight sequenced donors, and seronegativity one. General study points: Unclear, still, was the HCMV specificity of the expanded NKG2C+ T cell clones. In several donors, dominant NKG2C+ clonotypes were roughly 1.0-7.0% of CD8+ T cells.

For this clonotype: Its antigen is currently unknown.

Generation of TCR beta cDNA was performed by 5'RACE template switching incorporating UMIs. From the 5' RACE reads, TCRdb lists one entry per CDR3 protein and no DNA. Its clone listing holds some 500,000 distinct CDR3 sequences. This CDR3 region has 15 residues. Looked up from germline, CDR1 is SGHKS and CDR2 is YYEKEE (reference sequence). The sample taken for sequencing was blood T cells: a sorted CD56 or NKG2C T cell subset, CD4+ or CD8+ T cells, or bulk PBMC T cells (not recorded which). The V gene is TRBV5-5, the J gene TRBJ1-1; with no DNA, the TCRdb D assignment of TRBD1 cannot be verified. The sequence was obtained from a woman in her 50s in good health. The CDR3 loop reads CASSSTGHKNTEAFF.